This T cell receptor (beta chain) was profiled in a study of PD-L1 blockade in urothelial cancer. Study in general: Males with bladder-origin urothelial cancer constituted about nine tenths of the roughly 29 patients.

Trimming took 3 bases from V and 1 from J; bases not matched to a gene: 6. Germline V gene sequence: CDR1 LNHNV, CDR2 YYDKDF (reference sequence). This CDR3 region has 16 residues. Time point indicated: pretreatment peripheral blood. Method: immunoSEQ multiplex PCR; TCRdb's copy keeps in-frame clones and lacks some. The repertoire includes over 100,000 clones, about 88% of them detected once, and about 2.9% sits in the top ten. Sequencing was performed on PBMCs, taken around atezolizumab (anti-PD-L1) treatment. The J gene is TRBJ2-1, the V gene TRBV15; 7 bases line up with TRBD1. This clonotype was obtained from a middle-aged man with urothelial cancer. In nucleotides, the CDR3 is TGTGCCACCAGCAGCTCACAGGGGAGATCCTACAATGAGCAGTTCTTC. This codes for CATSSSQGRSYNEQFF.